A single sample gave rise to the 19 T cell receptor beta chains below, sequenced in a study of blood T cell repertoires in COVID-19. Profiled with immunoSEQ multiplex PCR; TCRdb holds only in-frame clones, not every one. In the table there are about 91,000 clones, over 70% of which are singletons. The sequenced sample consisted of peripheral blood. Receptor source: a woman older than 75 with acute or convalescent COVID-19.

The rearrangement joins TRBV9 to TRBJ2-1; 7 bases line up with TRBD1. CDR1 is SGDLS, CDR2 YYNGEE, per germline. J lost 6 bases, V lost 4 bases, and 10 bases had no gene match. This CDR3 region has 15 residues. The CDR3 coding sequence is TGTGCCAGCAGCACCCACATGGGACAGATCAATGAGCAGTTCTTC. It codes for CASSTHMGQINEQFF.

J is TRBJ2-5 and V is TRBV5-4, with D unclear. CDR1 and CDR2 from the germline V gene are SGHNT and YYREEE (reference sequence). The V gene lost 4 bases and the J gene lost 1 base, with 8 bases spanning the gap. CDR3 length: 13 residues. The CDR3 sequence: CASSTWAQETQYF. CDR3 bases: TGTGCCAGCAGCACCTGGGCCCAAGAGACCCAGTACTTC.

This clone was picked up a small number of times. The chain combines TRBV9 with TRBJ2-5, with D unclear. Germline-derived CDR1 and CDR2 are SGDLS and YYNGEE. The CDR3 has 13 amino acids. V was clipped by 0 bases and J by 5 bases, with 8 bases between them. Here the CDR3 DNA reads TGTGCCAGCAGCGTAGATGGAGCGGAGACCCAGTACTTC. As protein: CASSVDGAETQYF.

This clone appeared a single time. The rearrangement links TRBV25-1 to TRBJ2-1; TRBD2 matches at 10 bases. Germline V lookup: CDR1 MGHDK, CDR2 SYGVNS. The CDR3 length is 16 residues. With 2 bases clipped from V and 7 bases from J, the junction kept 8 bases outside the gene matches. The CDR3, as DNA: TGTGCCAGCAGTGAAAGGGGGCTAGCGGGAGCGAATGAGCAGTTCTTC. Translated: CASSERGLAGANEQFF. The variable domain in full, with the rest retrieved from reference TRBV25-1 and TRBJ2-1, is EADIYQTPRYLVIGTGKKITLECSQTMGHDKMYWYQQDPGMELHLIHYSYGVNSTEKGDLSSESTVSRIRTEHFPLTLESARPSHTSQYLCASSERGLAGANEQFFGPGTRLTVL.

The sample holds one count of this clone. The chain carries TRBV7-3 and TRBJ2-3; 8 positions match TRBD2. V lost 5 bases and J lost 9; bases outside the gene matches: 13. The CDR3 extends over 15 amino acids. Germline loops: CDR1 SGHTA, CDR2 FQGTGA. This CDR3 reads CASSDSRAGGGTQYF. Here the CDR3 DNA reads TGTGCCAGCAGCGACTCCCGGGCCGGGGGGGGAACGCAGTATTTT.

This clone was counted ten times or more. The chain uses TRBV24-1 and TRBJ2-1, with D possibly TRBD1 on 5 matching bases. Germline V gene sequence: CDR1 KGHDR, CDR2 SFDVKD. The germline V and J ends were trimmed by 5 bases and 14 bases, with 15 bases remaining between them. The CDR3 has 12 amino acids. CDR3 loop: CATSVSGHEEFF. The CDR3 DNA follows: TGTGCCACCAGTGTCTCCGGACACGAGGAGTTCTTC.

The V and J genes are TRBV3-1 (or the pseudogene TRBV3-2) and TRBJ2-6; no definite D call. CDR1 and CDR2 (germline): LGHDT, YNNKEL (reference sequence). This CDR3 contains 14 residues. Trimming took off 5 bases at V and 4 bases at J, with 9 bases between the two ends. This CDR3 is CASSSLLGANVLTF. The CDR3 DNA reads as TGTGCCAGCAGCTCCCTGTTGGGGGCCAACGTCCTGACTTTC.

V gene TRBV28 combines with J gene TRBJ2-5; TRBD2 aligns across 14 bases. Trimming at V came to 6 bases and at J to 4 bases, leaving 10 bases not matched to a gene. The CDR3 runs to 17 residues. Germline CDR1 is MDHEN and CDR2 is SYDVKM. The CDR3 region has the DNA TGTGCCAGCAGCACAGGGACTAGCGGGAGCATACGAGAGACCCAGTACTTC. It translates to CASSTGTSGSIRETQYF.

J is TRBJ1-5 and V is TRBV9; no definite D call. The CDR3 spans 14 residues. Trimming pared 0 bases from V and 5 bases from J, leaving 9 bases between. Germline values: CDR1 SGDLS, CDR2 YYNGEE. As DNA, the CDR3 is TGTGCCAGCAGCGTAGGGGAGCTAGATCAGCCCCAGCATTTT. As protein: CASSVGELDQPQHF.

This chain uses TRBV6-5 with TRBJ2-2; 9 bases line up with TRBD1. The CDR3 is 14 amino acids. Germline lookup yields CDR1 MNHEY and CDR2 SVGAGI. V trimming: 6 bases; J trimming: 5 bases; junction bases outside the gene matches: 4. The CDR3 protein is CASRPDRGTGELFF. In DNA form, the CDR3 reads TGTGCCAGCAGGCCTGACAGGGGGACCGGGGAGCTGTTTTTT.

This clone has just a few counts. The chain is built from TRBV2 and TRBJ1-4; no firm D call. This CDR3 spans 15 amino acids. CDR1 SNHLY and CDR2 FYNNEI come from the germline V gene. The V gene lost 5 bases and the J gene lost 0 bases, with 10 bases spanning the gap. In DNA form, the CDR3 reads TGTGCCAGCAGTCGCGAGCTAACAACTAATGAAAAACTGTTTTTT. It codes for CASSRELTTNEKLFF. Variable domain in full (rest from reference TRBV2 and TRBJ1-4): EPEVTQTPSHQVTQMGQEVILRCVPISNHLYFYWYRQILGQKVEFLVSFYNNEISEKSEIFDDQFSVERPDGSNFTLKIRSTKLEDSAMYFCASSRELTTNEKLFFGSGTQLSVL.

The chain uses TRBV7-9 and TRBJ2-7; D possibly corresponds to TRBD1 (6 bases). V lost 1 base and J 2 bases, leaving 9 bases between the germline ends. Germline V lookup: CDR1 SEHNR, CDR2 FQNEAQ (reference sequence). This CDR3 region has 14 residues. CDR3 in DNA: TGTGCCAGCAGCTTAGGGGGACAAGCCTACGAGCAGTACTTC. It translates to CASSLGGQAYEQYF.

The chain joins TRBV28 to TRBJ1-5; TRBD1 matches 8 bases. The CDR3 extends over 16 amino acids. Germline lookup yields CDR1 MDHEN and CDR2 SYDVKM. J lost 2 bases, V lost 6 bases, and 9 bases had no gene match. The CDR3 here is CASSSPTGDGNQPQHF. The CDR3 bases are TGTGCCAGCAGCTCTCCGACAGGGGATGGCAATCAGCCCCAGCATTTT.

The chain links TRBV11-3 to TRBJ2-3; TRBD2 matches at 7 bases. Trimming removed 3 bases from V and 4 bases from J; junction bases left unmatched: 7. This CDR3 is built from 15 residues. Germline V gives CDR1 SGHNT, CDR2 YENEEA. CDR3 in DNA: TGTGCCAGCAGCTTGGGCGGGAGTCGGGCAGATACGCAGTATTTT. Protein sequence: CASSLGGSRADTQYF.

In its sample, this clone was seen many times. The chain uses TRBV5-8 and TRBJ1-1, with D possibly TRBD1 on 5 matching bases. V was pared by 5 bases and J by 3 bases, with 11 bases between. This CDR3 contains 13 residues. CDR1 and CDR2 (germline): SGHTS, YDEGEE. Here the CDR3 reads CASRVNRHTEAFF. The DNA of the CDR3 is TGTGCCAGCAGGGTGAACAGGCACACTGAAGCTTTCTTT.

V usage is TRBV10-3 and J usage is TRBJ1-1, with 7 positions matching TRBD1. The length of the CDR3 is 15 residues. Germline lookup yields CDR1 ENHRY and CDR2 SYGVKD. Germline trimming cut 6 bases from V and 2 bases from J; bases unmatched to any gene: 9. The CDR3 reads CAISSAGQPNTEAFF. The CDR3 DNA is TGTGCCATCAGCTCCGCGGGACAGCCAAACACTGAAGCTTTCTTT.

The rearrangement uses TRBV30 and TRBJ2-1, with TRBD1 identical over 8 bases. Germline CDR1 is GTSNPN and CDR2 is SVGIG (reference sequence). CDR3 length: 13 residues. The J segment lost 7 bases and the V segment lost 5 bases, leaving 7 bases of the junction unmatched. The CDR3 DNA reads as TGTGCCTGGGGTGGACAGGGAATGAATGAGCAGTTCTTC. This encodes CAWGGQGMNEQFF.

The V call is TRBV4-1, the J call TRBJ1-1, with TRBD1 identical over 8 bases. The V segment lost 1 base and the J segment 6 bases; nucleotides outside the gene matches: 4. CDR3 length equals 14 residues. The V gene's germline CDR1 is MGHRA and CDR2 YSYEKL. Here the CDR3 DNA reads TGCGCCAGCAGCCAAGTGGACAGGGACGCTGAAGCTTTCTTT. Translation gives CASSQVDRDAEAFF.

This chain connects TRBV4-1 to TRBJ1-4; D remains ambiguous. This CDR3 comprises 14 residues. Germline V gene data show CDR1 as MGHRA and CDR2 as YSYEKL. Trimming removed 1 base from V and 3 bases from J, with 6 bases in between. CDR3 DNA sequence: TGCGCCAGCAGCCAAGCCAGGTCTAATGAAAAACTGTTTTTT. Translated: CASSQARSNEKLFF.